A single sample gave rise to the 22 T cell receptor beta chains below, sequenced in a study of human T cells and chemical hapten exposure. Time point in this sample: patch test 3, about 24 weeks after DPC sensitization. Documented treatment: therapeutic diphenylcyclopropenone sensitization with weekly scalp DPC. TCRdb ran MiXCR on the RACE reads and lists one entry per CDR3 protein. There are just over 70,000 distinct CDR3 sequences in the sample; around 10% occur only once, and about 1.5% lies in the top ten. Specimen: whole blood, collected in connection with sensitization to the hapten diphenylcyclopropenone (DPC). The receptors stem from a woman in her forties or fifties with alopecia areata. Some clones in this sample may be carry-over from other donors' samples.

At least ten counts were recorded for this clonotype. CDR3 amino acids: CASSLDYDRESGNQPQHF. CDR3 bases: TGTGCCAGCAGCTTAGATTATGACAGGGAATCGGGCAATCAGCCCCAGCATTTT. This chain connects TRBV11-1 to TRBJ1-5, with TRBD1 matching over 7 bases. The CDR3 runs to 18 residues. V was clipped by 1 base and J by 2 bases; unmatched bases: 11. CDR1 SGHAT and CDR2 FQDESV come from the germline V gene (reference sequence).

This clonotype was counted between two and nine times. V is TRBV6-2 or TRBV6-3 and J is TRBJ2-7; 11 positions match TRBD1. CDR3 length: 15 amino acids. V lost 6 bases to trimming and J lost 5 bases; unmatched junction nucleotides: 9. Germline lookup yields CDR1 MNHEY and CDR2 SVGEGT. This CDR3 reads CASSRLGTGGDEQYF. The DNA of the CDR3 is TGTGCCAGCAGCCGCCTAGGGACAGGGGGTGACGAGCAGTACTTC.

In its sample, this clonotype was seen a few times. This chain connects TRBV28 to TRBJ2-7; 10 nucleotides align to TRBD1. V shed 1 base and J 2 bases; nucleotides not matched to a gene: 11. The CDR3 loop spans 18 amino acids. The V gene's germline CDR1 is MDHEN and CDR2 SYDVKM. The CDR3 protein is CASSLFLSKGQGPYEQYF. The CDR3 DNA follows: TGTGCCAGCAGTTTATTCCTTTCGAAGGGACAGGGGCCCTACGAGCAGTACTTC.

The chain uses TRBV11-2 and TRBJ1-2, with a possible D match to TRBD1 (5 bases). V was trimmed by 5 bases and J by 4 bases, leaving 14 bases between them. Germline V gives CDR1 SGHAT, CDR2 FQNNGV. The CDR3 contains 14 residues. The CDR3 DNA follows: TGTGCCAGCAGCCTCGACAGCTACCCCTATGGCTACACCTTC. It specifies CASSLDSYPYGYTF.

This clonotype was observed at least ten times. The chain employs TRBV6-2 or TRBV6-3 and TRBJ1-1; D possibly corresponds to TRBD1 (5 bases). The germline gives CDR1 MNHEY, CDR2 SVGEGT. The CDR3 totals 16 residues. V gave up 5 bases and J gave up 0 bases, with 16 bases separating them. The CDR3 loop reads CASSPGWGRLNTEAFF. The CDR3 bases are TGTGCCAGCAGTCCAGGGTGGGGGAGACTGAACACTGAAGCTTTCTTT.

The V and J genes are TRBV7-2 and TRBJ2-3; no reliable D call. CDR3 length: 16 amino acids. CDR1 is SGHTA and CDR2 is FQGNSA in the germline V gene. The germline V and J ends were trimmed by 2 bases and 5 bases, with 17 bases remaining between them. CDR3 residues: CASSLPRHRLIDTQYF. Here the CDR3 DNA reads TGTGCCAGCAGCTTACCACGCCATCGACTGATAGATACGCAGTATTTT.

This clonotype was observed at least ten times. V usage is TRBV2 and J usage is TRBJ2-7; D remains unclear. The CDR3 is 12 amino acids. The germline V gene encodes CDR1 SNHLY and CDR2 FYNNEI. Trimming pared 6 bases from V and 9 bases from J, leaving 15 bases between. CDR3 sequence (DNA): TGTGCCAGCAGCCGAGATGTGGCGTGGCAGTACTTC. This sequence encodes CASSRDVAWQYF.

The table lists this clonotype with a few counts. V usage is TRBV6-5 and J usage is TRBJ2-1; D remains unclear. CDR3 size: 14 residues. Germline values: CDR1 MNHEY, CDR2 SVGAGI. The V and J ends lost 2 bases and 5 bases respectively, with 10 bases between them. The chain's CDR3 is CASSYGRYDNEQFF. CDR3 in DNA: TGTGCCAGCAGTTACGGCAGGTACGACAATGAGCAGTTCTTC.

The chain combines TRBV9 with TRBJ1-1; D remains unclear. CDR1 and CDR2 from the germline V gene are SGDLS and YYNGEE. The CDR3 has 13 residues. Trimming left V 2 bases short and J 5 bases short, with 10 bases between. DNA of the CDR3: TGTGCCAGCAGCGTGGTATTTAGAACTGAAGCTTTCTTT. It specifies CASSVVFRTEAFF.

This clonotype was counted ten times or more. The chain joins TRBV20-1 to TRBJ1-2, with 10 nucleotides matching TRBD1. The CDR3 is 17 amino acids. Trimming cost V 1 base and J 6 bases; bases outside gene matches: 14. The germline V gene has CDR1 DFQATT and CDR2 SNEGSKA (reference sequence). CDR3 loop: CSARVEGQGRRMDGYTF. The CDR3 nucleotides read TGCAGTGCTAGAGTTGAGGGACAGGGGAGACGAATGGATGGCTACACCTTC.

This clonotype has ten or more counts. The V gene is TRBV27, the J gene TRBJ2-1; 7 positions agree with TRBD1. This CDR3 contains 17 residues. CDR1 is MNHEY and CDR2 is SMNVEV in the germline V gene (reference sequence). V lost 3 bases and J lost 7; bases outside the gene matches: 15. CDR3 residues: CASSFVGGAVLRNEQFF. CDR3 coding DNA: TGTGCCAGCAGTTTTGTAGGGGGCGCGGTCTTAAGGAATGAGCAGTTCTTC.

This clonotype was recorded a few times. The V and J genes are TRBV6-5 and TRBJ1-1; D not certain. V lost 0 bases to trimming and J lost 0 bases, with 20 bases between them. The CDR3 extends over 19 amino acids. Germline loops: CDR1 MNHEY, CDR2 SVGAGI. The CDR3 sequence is CASSYSRRSFQLMNTEAFF. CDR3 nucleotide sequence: TGTGCCAGCAGTTACTCCAGGAGAAGCTTTCAACTGATGAACACTGAAGCTTTCTTT.

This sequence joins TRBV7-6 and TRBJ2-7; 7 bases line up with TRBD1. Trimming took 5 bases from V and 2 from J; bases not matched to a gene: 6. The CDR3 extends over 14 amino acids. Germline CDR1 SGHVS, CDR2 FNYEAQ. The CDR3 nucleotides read TGTGCCAGCAGCGCGACCGGGACAGCCTACGAGCAGTACTTC. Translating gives CASSATGTAYEQYF.

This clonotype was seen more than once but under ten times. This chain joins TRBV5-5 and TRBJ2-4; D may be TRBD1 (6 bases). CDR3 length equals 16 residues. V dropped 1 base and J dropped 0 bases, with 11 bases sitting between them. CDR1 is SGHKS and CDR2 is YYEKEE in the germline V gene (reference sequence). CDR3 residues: CASSLSDSLAKNIQYF. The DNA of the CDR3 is TGTGCCAGCAGCTTGTCGGACAGTTTAGCCAAAAACATTCAGTACTTC.

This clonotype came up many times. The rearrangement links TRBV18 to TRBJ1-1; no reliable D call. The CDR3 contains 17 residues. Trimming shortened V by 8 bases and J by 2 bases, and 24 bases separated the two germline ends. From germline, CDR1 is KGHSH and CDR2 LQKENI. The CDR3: CASTGGVSGGLNTEAFF. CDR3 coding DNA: TGTGCCAGCACCGGCGGGGTCTCCGGAGGCCTAAACACTGAAGCTTTCTTT.

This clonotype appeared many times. CDR3 DNA: TGTGCCAGCAGCTCCAGTCTCCATCCTACTAGCGGCACAGATACGCAGTATTTT. Translating it yields CASSSSLHPTSGTDTQYF. J is TRBJ2-3 and V is TRBV11-2; 7 nucleotides agree with TRBD2. V lost 4 bases to trimming and J lost 1 base; unmatched junction nucleotides: 14. CDR3 length equals 18 residues. Germline CDR1 is SGHAT and CDR2 is FQNNGV.

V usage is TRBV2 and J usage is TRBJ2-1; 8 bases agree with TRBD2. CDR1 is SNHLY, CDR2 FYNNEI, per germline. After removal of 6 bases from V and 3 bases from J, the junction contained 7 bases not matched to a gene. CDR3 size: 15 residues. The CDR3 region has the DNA TGTGCCAGCAGCAGTAGCGGGGTACGCTACAATGAGCAGTTCTTC. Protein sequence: CASSSSGVRYNEQFF.

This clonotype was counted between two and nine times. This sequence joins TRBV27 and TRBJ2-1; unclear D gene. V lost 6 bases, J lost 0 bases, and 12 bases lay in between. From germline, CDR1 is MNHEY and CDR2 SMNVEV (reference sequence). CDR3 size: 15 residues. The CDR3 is CASRPWLSSYNEQFF. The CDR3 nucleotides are TGTGCCAGCAGGCCCTGGTTAAGCTCCTACAATGAGCAGTTCTTC.

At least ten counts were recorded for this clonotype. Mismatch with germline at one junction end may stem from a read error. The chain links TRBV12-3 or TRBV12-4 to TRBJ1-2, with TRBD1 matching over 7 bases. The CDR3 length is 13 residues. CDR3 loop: CAGRPTGAYGYTF. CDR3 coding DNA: TGTGCCGGCAGACCCACAGGGGCCTATGGCTACACCTTC.

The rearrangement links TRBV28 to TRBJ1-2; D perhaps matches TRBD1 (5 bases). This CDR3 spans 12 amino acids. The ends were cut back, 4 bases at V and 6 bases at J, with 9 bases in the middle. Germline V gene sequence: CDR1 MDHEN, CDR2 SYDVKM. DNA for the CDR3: TGTGCCAGCAGTTCCCTCAGGGATGGCTACACCTTC. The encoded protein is CASSSLRDGYTF.

This CDR3 reads CASSSLRGAYNEQFF. The CDR3 region has the DNA TGTGCCAGCAGTTCCCTGCGGGGGGCCTACAATGAGCAGTTCTTC. This sequence joins TRBV28 and TRBJ2-1; TRBD2 agrees at 8 bases. Germline V gene lookup returns CDR1 MDHEN and CDR2 SYDVKM. The CDR3 sequence is 15 residues long. With 4 bases clipped from V and 2 bases from J, the junction kept 4 bases outside the gene matches.

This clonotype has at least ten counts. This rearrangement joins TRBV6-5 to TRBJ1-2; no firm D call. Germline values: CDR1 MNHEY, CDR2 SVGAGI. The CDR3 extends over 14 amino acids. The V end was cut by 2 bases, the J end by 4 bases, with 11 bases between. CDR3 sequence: CASSYRDPSYGYTF. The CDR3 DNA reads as TGTGCCAGCAGTTACAGGGATCCTAGCTATGGCTACACCTTC.